The clone carrying this TCR beta chain has just one count. How the authors handled the data: Estimation of nucleated cell counts relied on the amplification of reference gene primers. Using immunoSEQ multiplex PCR, the repertoire was profiled, and TCRdb retains in-frame clones only, with some absent. V and J calls and clone size follow that table, whereas D and trimming were derived from the DNA. Among some 300,000 clones listed, about 91% were seen once. These data come from a study of blood T cell repertoires in COVID-19. Study-wide background: Both acute and convalescent COVID-19 samples were obtained from the United States, Italy and Spain. The cDNA or gDNA used as material had been derived from T cells, B-cell-depleted T cells, or PBMCs.

Germline CDR1 SGHRS, CDR2 YFSETQ. The V segment lost 3 bases and the J segment 5 bases; nucleotides outside the gene matches: 3. This CDR3 has 15 amino acids. This sequence originates from a woman aged 30 to 39 who had recovered from COVID-19. The specimen sequenced was peripheral blood. The V gene is TRBV5-1, the J gene TRBJ2-3; 13 bases match TRBD2. Here the CDR3 DNA reads TGCGCCAGCAGCTCACTAGCGGGGGGGCAAGATACGCAGTATTTT. It yields the protein CASSSLAGGQDTQYF.